This TCR beta chain was documented in a study of graft-versus-host responses after intestinal transplantation. The table came from immunoSEQ multiplex PCR; TCRdb's copy has only in-frame clones and leaves some out. Here the sample spans some 45,000 clones, over 75% being singletons. Per germline, CDR1 SGHTA and CDR2 FQGNSA. The CDR3 consists of 16 residues. The V gene lost 1 base and the J gene lost 0 bases, with 12 bases spanning the gap. This TCR was recovered from a human patient who received an intestinal transplant, so some T cells may come from the graft donor. The chain carries TRBV7-2 and TRBJ1-1; D possibly corresponds to TRBD1 (5 bases). Sequencing was performed on PBMCs, taken 524 days after transplant. The DNA for the CDR3 is TGTGCCAGCAGCTTAGACGACTGGGGGTTGAACACTGAAGCTTTCTTT. Translating it yields CASSLDDWGLNTEAFF.